This entry lists 18 T cell receptor beta chains sequenced from one sample in a study of OX40 agonist ivuxolimab in advanced cancers. Measured with immunoSEQ multiplex PCR; TCRdb has only the in-frame clones, and not every one. The table has tens of thousands of clones, roughly 90% seen once. Sequenced here: CD4+ or CD8+ T cells sorted from blood, sampled in a trial of the OX40 agonist ivuxolimab. Every receptor here comes from an adult with an advanced solid tumor such as melanoma, head and neck, liver or kidney cancer.

The V and J genes are TRBV28 and TRBJ2-1; TRBD2 is a possible D gene (7 bases). CDR3 length equals 15 residues. V was clipped by 4 bases and J by 5 bases, with 15 bases between them. Germline V lookup: CDR1 MDHEN, CDR2 SYDVKM. The CDR3 region is CASSYGGGSNNEQFF. The CDR3 DNA is TGTGCCAGCAGTTATGGGGGGGGCAGCAACAATGAGCAGTTCTTC.

This clone turned up a few times. This chain uses TRBV7-3 with TRBJ2-2, with D unresolved. V was trimmed by 8 bases and J by 0 bases, leaving 7 bases between them. Germline V gene lookup returns CDR1 SGHTA and CDR2 FQGTGA. The CDR3 extends over 13 amino acids. The CDR3 here is CASSRTNTGELFF. The CDR3 bases are TGTGCCAGCTCGCGCACGAACACCGGGGAGCTGTTTTTT.

The chain's CDR3 is CASRARSSGRIYEQFF. CDR3 nucleotide sequence: TGTGCCAGCAGAGCAAGATCTAGCGGGAGGATCTATGAGCAGTTCTTC. This rearrangement joins TRBV2 to TRBJ2-1; 11 bases are shared with TRBD2. With V trimmed by 6 bases and J by 8 bases, 12 bases remained unmatched. This CDR3 region has 16 residues. CDR1 SNHLY and CDR2 FYNNEI come from the germline V gene.

V usage is TRBV7-9 and J usage is TRBJ2-5; D is possibly TRBD1 (5 bases). The J call is doubtful: the DNA matches TRBJ2-7 better. The CDR3 runs to 14 residues. From germline, CDR1 is SEHNR and CDR2 FQNEAQ (reference sequence). In nucleotides, the CDR3 is TGTGCCAGCAGCTTAGCCGTGGGGCGAGACGAGCAGTACTTC. Protein product: CASSLAVGRDEQYF.

The genes are TRBV6-4 and TRBJ2-3; 10 nucleotides align to TRBD2. Trimming took 6 bases from V and 1 from J; bases not matched to a gene: 4. Germline V gene lookup returns CDR1 MRHNA and CDR2 SNTAGT. This CDR3 spans 15 amino acids. CDR3 DNA: TGTGCCAGCAGCGTTACTAGCGGGGGCACAGATACGCAGTATTTT. Protein: CASSVTSGGTDTQYF.

The genes are TRBV7-9 and TRBJ1-1; maybe TRBD1 (5 bases). V dropped 6 bases and J dropped 1 base, with 9 bases sitting between them. This CDR3 spans 13 amino acids. Germline CDR1 reads SEHNR; CDR2 reads FQNEAQ (reference sequence). CDR3: CASSLQENTEAFF. CDR3 sequence (DNA): TGTGCCAGCAGTTTACAGGAGAACACTGAAGCTTTCTTT.

The chain carries TRBV19 and TRBJ2-7; D might be TRBD2 (6 bases). V lost 6 bases and J lost 6, with 15 bases in between. This CDR3 contains 13 residues. The germline gives CDR1 LNHDA, CDR2 SQIVND (reference sequence). CDR3 region: CASSLPRRGEQYF. The CDR3 nucleotides read TGTGCCAGTAGCCTACCCCGGAGGGGCGAGCAGTACTTC.

The rearrangement uses TRBV21-1 and TRBJ1-5; the table names TRBD1, a call not compared with the DNA. TRBV21-1 is designated a pseudogene. This CDR3 contains 15 residues. The CDR3 spells CASSLRAPSNQPQHF. CDR3 DNA sequence: TGTGCCAGCAGCCTCAGGGCGCCTAGCAATCAGCCCCAGCATTTT.

V and J are TRBV5-1 and TRBJ2-2; unclear D gene. This CDR3 contains 12 residues. The germline V and J ends were trimmed by 3 bases and 7 bases, with 7 bases remaining between them. The V gene's germline CDR1 is SGHRS and CDR2 YFSETQ. CDR3 nucleotides: TGCGCCAGCAGCTCCCGGGTCGGGGAGCTGTTTTTT. It is translated as CASSSRVGELFF.

This sequence joins TRBV7-2 and TRBJ2-5; no clear D. The CDR3 consists of 15 residues. CDR1 and CDR2 from the germline V gene are SGHTA and FQGNSA. The V end was cut by 8 bases, the J end by 5 bases, with 21 bases between. The CDR3 nucleotides read TGTGCCAGCGCTATGAACTGGGCCTCAATCGAGACCCAGTACTTC. This codes for CASAMNWASIETQYF.

There are a few counts of this clone. V and J are TRBV18 and TRBJ1-2; 8 bases fit TRBD1. Per germline, CDR1 KGHSH and CDR2 LQKENI. The CDR3 is 15 residues long. V lost 4 bases, J lost 1 base, and 5 bases stayed unmatched. CDR3 sequence (DNA): TGTGCCAGCTCACTTGGGACAGGCATTAACTATGGCTACACCTTC. Translation gives CASSLGTGINYGYTF.

The J gene is TRBJ2-1, the V gene TRBV5-6; perhaps TRBD2 as D (5 bases). The CDR3 runs 12 residues. Per the germline V gene, CDR1 is SGHDT and CDR2 is YYEEEE. The ends were cut back, 2 bases at V and 6 bases at J, with 6 bases in the middle. The CDR3 reads CASSFGGNEQFF. The CDR3 DNA is TGTGCCAGCAGCTTTGGAGGCAATGAGCAGTTCTTC.

The chain has TRBV6-1 and TRBJ1-2; the D gene is possibly TRBD1 (5 bases). This CDR3 is built from 14 residues. Trimming cost V 11 bases and J 6 bases, with 22 bases left between them. Germline values: CDR1 MNHNS, CDR2 SASEGT. The CDR3 spells CASIPIQGVDGYTF. In nucleotides, the CDR3 is TGTGCCTCCATCCCGATCCAGGGAGTTGATGGCTACACCTTC.

The rearrangement uses TRBV9 and TRBJ2-3, with D perhaps matching TRBD2 (5 bases). The V and J ends lost 1 base and 2 bases respectively, with 14 bases between them. CDR3 size: 16 residues. Germline V gene lookup returns CDR1 SGDLS and CDR2 YYNGEE. Written as DNA, the CDR3 is TGTGCCAGCAGCGTAAGGTCTAGCCTGAACACAGATACGCAGTATTTT. This translates into CASSVRSSLNTDTQYF.

CDR3 protein: CASSLPGTFYGYTF. The CDR3 nucleotides are TGCGCCAGCAGCTTACCCGGAACTTTCTATGGCTACACCTTC. This rearrangement joins TRBV5-1 to TRBJ1-2; D gene ambiguous. Per the germline V gene, CDR1 is SGHRS and CDR2 is YFSETQ. Deletions cut 2 bases from V and 4 bases from J, with 12 bases between. CDR3 length equals 14 residues.

Only a few counts were recorded for this clone. Other DNA sequences in the sample encode the same CDR3. The chain employs TRBV19 and TRBJ1-1; D gene uncertain. The CDR3 extends over 11 amino acids. Germline V CDR1 and CDR2: LNHDA, SQIVND (reference sequence). Trimming took off 9 bases at V and 1 base at J, with 6 bases between the two ends. DNA for the CDR3: TGTGCCAGCCGGAAGAACACTGAAGCTTTCTTT. Translation gives CASRKNTEAFF.

This clone has a handful of counts. In DNA, the CDR3 is TGTGCCAGTAGCACCGGGACAAGCTCCTACAATGAGCAGTTCTTC. This gives the protein CASSTGTSSYNEQFF. The chain uses TRBV19 and TRBJ2-1; maybe TRBD1 (6 bases). The CDR3 runs 15 residues. V lost 6 bases and J lost 0, with 12 bases in between. The germline CDR1 and CDR2 sequences are LNHDA and SQIVND (reference sequence). The whole variable domain, remainder taken from reference TRBV19 and TRBJ2-1, is DGGITQSPKYLFRKEGQNVTLSCEQNLNHDAMYWYRQDPGQGLRLIYYSQIVNDFQKGDIAEGYSVSREKKESFPLTVTSAQKNPTAFYLCASSTGTSSYNEQFFGPGTRLTVL.

This chain links TRBV5-1 with TRBJ1-2, with 11 bases matching TRBD1. V shed 4 bases and J 6 bases; nucleotides not matched to a gene: 11. The germline V gene has CDR1 SGHRS and CDR2 YFSETQ. CDR3 length: 16 residues. The CDR3 spells CASSKLPGQGVNGYTF. The CDR3 nucleotides are TGCGCCAGCAGCAAATTACCGGGACAGGGGGTTAATGGCTACACCTTC.